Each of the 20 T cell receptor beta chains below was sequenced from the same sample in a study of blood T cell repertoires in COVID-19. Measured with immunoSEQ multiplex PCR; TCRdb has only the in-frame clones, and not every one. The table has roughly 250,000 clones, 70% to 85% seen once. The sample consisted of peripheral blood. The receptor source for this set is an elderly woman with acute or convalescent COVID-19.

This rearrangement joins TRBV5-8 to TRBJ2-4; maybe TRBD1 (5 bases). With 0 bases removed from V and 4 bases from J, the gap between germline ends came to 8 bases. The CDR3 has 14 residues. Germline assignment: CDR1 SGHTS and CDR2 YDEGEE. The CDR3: CASSLGQGKNIQYF. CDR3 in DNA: TGTGCCAGCAGCTTGGGTCAGGGTAAAAACATTCAGTACTTC.

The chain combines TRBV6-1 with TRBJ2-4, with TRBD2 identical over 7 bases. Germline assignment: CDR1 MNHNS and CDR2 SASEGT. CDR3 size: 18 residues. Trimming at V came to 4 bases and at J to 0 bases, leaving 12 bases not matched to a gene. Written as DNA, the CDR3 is TGTGCCAGCAGTGGAGACTTGGGGTGGGAGGGAGCCAAAAACATTCAGTACTTC. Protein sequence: CASSGDLGWEGAKNIQYF.

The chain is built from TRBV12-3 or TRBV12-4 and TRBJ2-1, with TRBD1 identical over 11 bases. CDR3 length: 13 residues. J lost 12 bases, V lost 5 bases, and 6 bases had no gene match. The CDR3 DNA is TGTGCCAGCAGTCCCGGGACAGGGGGAAGGCAGTTCTTC. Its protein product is CASSPGTGGRQFF.

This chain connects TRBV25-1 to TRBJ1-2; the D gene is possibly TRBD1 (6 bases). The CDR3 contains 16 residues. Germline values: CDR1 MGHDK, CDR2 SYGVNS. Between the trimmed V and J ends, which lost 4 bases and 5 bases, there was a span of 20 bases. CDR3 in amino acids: CASSASPGGGEYGYTF. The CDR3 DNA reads TGTGCCAGCAGTGCCTCCCCGGGGGGCGGGGAATATGGCTACACCTTC.

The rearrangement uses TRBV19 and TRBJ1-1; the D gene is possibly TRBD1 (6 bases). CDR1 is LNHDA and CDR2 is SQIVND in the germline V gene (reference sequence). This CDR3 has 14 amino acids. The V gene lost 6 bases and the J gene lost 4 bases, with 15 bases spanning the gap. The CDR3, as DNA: TGTGCCAGTAGGGACAGCGGAACCCTCACTGAAGCTTTCTTT. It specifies CASRDSGTLTEAFF.

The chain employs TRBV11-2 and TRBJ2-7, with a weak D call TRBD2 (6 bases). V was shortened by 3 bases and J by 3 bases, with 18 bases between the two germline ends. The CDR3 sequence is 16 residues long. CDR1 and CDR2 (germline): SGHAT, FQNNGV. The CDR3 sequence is CASSFGGGPADYEQYF. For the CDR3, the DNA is TGTGCCAGCAGCTTCGGGGGTGGGCCCGCCGACTACGAGCAGTACTTC.

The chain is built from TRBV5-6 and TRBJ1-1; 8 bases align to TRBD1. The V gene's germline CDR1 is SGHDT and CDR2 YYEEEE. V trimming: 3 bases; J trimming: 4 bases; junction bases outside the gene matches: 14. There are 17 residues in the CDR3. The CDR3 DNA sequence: TGTGCCAGCAGCTCTCTACAGTTACAGGGGGAGGGCACTGAAGCTTTCTTT. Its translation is CASSSLQLQGEGTEAFF.

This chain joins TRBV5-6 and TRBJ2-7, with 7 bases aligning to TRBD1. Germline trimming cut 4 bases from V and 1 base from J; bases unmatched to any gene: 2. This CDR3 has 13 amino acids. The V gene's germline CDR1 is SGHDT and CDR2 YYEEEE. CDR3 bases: TGTGCCAGCAGCGAGACAGGGTCCTACGAGCAGTACTTC. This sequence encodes CASSETGSYEQYF.

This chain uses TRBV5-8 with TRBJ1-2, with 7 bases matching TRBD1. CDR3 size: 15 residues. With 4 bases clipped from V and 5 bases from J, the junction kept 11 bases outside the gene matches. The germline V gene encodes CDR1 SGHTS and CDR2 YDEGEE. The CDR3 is CASSIRQGVGYGYTF. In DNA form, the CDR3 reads TGTGCCAGCAGCATTCGACAGGGAGTAGGGTATGGCTACACCTTC.

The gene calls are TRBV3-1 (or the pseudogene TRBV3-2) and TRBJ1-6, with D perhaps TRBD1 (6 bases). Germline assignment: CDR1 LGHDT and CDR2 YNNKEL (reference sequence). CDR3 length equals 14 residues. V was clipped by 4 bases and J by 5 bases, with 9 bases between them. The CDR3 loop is CASSPTGNNSPLHF. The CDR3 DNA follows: TGTGCCAGCAGCCCGACAGGCAATAATTCACCCCTCCACTTT.

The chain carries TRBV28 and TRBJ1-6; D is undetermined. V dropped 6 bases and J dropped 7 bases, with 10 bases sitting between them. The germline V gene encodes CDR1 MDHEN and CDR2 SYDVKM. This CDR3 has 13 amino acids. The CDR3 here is CASSPRWNSPLHF. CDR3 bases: TGTGCCAGCAGCCCCAGGTGGAATTCACCCCTCCACTTT.

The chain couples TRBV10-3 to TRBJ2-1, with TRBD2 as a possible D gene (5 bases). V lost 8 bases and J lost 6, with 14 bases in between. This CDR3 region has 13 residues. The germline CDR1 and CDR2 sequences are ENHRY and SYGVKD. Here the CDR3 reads CAIGLATSNEQFF. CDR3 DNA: TGTGCCATCGGTCTAGCTACCTCCAATGAGCAGTTCTTC.

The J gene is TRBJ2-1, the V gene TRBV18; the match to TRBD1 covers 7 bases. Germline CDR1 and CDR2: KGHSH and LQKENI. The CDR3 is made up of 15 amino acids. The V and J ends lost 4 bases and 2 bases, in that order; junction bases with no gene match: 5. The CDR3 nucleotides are TGTGCCAGCTCACTTCCGGGGACAGCCTACAATGAGCAGTTCTTC. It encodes CASSLPGTAYNEQFF.

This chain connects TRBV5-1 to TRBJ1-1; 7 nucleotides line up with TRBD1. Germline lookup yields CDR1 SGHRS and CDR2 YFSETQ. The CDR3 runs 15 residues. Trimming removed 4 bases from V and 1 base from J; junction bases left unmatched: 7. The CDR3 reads CASSPQGQRNTEAFF. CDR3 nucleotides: TGCGCCAGCAGCCCACAGGGGCAGAGGAACACTGAAGCTTTCTTT.

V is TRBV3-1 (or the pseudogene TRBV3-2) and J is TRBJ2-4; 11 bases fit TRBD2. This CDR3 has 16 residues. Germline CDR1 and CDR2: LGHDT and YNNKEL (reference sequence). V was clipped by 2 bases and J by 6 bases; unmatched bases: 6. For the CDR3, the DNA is TGTGCCAGCAGCCAACAGACTAGCGGGGTGGGAAACATTCAGTACTTC. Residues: CASSQQTSGVGNIQYF.

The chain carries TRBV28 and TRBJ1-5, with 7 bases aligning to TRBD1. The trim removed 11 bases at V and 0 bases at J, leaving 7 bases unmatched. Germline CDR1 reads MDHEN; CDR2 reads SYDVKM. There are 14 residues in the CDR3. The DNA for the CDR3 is TGTGCCTACAGGGGAACTAATAGCAATCAGCCCCAGCATTTT. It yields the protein CAYRGTNSNQPQHF.

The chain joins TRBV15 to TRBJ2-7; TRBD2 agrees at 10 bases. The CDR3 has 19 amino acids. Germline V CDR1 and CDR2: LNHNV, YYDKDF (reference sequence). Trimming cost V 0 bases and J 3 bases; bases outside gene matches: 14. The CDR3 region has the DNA TGTGCCACCAGCAGAGATGTAGGAGGAACTAGCGGGGACAACTACGAGCAGTACTTC. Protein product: CATSRDVGGTSGDNYEQYF.

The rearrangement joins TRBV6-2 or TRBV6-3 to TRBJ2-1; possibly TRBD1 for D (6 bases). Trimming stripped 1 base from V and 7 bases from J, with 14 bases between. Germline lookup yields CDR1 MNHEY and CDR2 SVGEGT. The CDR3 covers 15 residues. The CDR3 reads CASSYWQGYGNEQFF. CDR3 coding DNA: TGTGCCAGCAGTTACTGGCAGGGGTACGGAAATGAGCAGTTCTTC.

This chain's CDR3 is CATSRAGLPHEQYF. The CDR3 bases are TGTGCCACCAGCAGAGCGGGACTCCCCCACGAGCAGTACTTC. V and J are TRBV15 and TRBJ2-7; maybe TRBD2 (6 bases). The V and J ends lost 1 base and 5 bases respectively, with 12 bases between them. Germline CDR1 reads LNHNV; CDR2 reads YYDKDF (reference sequence). The CDR3 runs 14 residues. Complete variable domain (other parts from reference TRBV15 and TRBJ2-7): DAMVIQNPRYQVTQFGKPVTLSCSQTLNHNVMYWYQQKSSQAPKLLFHYYDKDFNNEADTPDNFQSRRPNTSFCFLDIRSPGLGDTAMYLCATSRAGLPHEQYFGPGTRLTVT.

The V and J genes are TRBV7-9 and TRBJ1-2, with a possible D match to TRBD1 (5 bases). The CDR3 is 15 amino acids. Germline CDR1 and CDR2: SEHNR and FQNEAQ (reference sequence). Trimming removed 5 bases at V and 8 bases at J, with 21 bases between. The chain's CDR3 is CASSPGSGELLGYTF. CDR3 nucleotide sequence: TGTGCCAGCAGCCCTGGCTCGGGGGAACTCTTAGGCTACACCTTC.